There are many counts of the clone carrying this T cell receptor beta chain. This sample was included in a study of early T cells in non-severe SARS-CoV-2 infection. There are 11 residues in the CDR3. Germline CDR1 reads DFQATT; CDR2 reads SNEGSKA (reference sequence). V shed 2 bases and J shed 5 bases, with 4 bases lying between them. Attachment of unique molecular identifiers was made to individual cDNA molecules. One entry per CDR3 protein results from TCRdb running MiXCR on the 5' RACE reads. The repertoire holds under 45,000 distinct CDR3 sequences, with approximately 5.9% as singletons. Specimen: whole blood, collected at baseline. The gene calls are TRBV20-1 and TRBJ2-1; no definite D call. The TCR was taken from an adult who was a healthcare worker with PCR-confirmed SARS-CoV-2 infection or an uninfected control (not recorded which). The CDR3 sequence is CSARPHNEQFF. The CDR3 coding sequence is TGCAGTGCTAGACCCCACAATGAGCAGTTCTTC.